The clone carrying this T cell receptor beta chain showed up just a few times. Its target is unknown. This CDR3 has 14 amino acids. Germline assignment: CDR1 LNHDA and CDR2 SQIVND (reference sequence). The V gene end was trimmed by 1 base and the J gene end by 3 bases; junction bases not matched to a gene: 2. Each TRB amplification used roughly 240-550 ng of genomic DNA from blood. The data belong to a study of T and B cells in COVID-19 patients. Across the study: Recovered patients mostly had mild to moderate COVID-19 managed as outpatients.

General study results and limits: Clonality of TRB repertoires was high in active COVID-19; recovery brought above-healthy diversity and richness. In COVID-19 patients, T cell receptor beta variable and joining gene use was reportedly strongly skewed.

Multiplex PCR with BIOMED2 TRB-A/B primer pools amplified TRB rearrangements. MiXCR was run by TCRdb on the multiplex PCR reads, yielding one entry per CDR3 protein. There are 17,000 or so distinct CDR3 sequences in the sample; 36% occur only once, and approximately 15% lies in the top ten. Specimen: blood. The clonotype comes from a human donor with active COVID-19. The V gene is TRBV19, the J gene TRBJ1-2, with TRBD1 matching over 7 bases. This chain's CDR3 is CASSIVTGDYGYTF. The CDR3 nucleotides are TGTGCCAGTAGTATAGTAACAGGGGACTATGGCTACACCTTC. Using reference TRBV19 and TRBJ1-2 for the parts outside the CDR3, the full variable domain is DGGITQSPKYLFRKEGQNVTLSCEQNLNHDAMYWYRQDPGQGLRLIYYSQIVNDFQKGDIAEGYSVSREKKESFPLTVTSAQKNPTAFYLCASSIVTGDYGYTFGSGTRLTVV.